These 24 T cell receptor beta chains originate from one sample sequenced in a study of post-analysis software for immune sequencing data. Study-wide results and limits: TRBV5-6, TRBV5-1 and TRBV20-1 were among roughly five TRBV segments more frequent in patients than controls.

Unique molecular identifiers had been added to the TCR beta cDNA libraries. Using its own MiXCR run on the PCR reads, TCRdb lists one record per CDR3 protein. The data show over 700,000 distinct CDR3 sequences, about 27% seen once. Which antigens these TCRs recognize remains unknown. Sequences were obtained from blood. Receptors originate from a girl aged 5 to 17 with multiple sclerosis.

The chain couples TRBV5-1 to TRBJ2-3, with D possibly being TRBD2 (7 bases). Trimming stripped 7 bases from V and 5 bases from J, with 14 bases between. Germline V CDR1 and CDR2: SGHRS, YFSETQ. The CDR3 loop spans 13 amino acids. CDR3 loop: CASAFGGLDTQYF. CDR3 DNA sequence: TGCGCCAGCGCTTTCGGGGGGCTAGATACGCAGTATTTT.

In this sample, this clonotype turned up a few times. At one of its ends the junction is not consistent with the germline gene, which may arise from a read error. The chain joins TRBV5-1 to TRBJ2-5; D possibly corresponds to TRBD2 (7 bases). Germline V gives CDR1 SGHRS, CDR2 YFSETQ. CDR3 length: 14 amino acids. Here the CDR3 DNA reads TGCGCCAGCAGCTTGACAGGGAGGGGAGAGGCCCAGTACTTC. Its translation is CASSLTGRGEAQYF.

This chain joins TRBV28 and TRBJ2-1; tentatively, D is TRBD2 (6 bases). The germline CDR1 and CDR2 sequences are MDHEN and SYDVKM. CDR3 length: 15 residues. Trimming left V 8 bases short and J 5 bases short, with 19 bases between. The CDR3 bases are TGTGCCAGCGACCCCGGGGCTAGCGTGCACAATGAGCAGTTCTTC. Translated, it gives CASDPGASVHNEQFF.

Comment on this clonotype: A much more abundant neighbour one base away suggests this may be a read error. The rearrangement links TRBV5-1 to TRBJ2-3; D not certain. The germline V and J ends were trimmed by 4 bases and 2 bases, with 14 bases remaining between them. Germline V gene lookup returns CDR1 SGHRS and CDR2 YFSETQ. There are 15 residues in the CDR3. The CDR3: CASSVEFRFTDTQYF. DNA of the CDR3: TGCGCCAGCAGCGTGGAGTTTCGGTTCACAGATACGCAGTATTTT.

This clonotype was recorded at least ten times. The chain is built from TRBV20-1 and TRBJ1-5; D is unresolved. The CDR3 has 13 residues. V was clipped by 0 bases and J by 4 bases, with 7 bases between them. Germline V gene data show CDR1 as DFQATT and CDR2 as SNEGSKA (reference sequence). Written as DNA, the CDR3 is TGCAGTGCTAGAGATTGGGGAAATCAGCCCCAGCATTTT. It encodes CSARDWGNQPQHF.

The V gene is TRBV20-1, the J gene TRBJ1-1, with TRBD1 matching over 8 bases. The CDR3 has 15 residues. The ends lost 5 bases at V and 0 bases at J; junction bases unmatched: 8. Germline-derived CDR1 and CDR2 are DFQATT and SNEGSKA (reference sequence). The chain's CDR3 is CSAAATGALNTEAFF. The CDR3 bases are TGCAGTGCTGCAGCGACAGGGGCCCTGAACACTGAAGCTTTCTTT.

Of note for this clonotype: A read error may explain this, as a much larger clone is one base away. The final CDR3 position lacks the conserved phenylalanine or tryptophan, pointing to a likely read error. The rearrangement joins TRBV20-1 to TRBJ2-7; perhaps TRBD2 as D (6 bases). From germline, CDR1 is DFQATT and CDR2 SNEGSKA (reference sequence). V lost 5 bases, J lost 3 bases, and 20 bases lay in between. The CDR3 length is 15 residues. CDR3 in DNA: TGCAGTGCTCGGGGTCTAGCGAACCGTTACTACGAGCAGTACTTA. Translating gives CSARGLANRYYEQYL.

This clonotype was seen a handful of times. The V and J genes are TRBV29-1 and TRBJ2-7; possibly TRBD1 for D (6 bases). With 6 bases removed from V and 2 bases from J, the gap between germline ends came to 14 bases. Germline V CDR1 and CDR2: SQVTM, ANQGSEA. This CDR3 contains 13 residues. Here the CDR3 reads CSVADSFPYEQYF. CDR3 bases: TGCAGCGTAGCGGACAGTTTTCCCTACGAGCAGTACTTC.

The rearrangement uses TRBV5-1 and TRBJ2-1; no reliable D call. Per the germline V gene, CDR1 is SGHRS and CDR2 is YFSETQ. Trimming removed 0 bases from V and 8 bases from J, with 9 bases in between. This CDR3 has 13 amino acids. CDR3 bases: TGCGCCAGCAGCTTGGTCGGTCTAGATGAGCAGTTCTTC. Its protein product is CASSLVGLDEQFF.

The J gene is TRBJ1-5, the V gene TRBV6-1; no clear D. Trimming removed 6 bases from V and 6 bases from J, with 9 bases in between. Per germline, CDR1 MNHNS and CDR2 SASEGT. The CDR3 is 12 residues long. The CDR3, as DNA: TGTGCCAGCAGGACTGCAAGTCAGCCCCAGCATTTT. Translation: CASRTASQPQHF.

This clonotype was observed a handful of times. The chain carries TRBV29-1 and TRBJ2-5, with TRBD1 matching 8 bases. The CDR3 is made up of 15 amino acids. V gave up 7 bases and J gave up 11 bases; unmatched junction bases: 21. Germline V gene lookup returns CDR1 SQVTM and CDR2 ANQGSEA. The CDR3 region has the DNA TGCAGCGGATCGGGACTCGAGGCAGGGGGCAATGAGCAGTACTTC. Its protein product is CSGSGLEAGGNEQYF. Based on the CDR3 plus reference TRBV29-1 and TRBJ2-5, the full variable domain is SAVISQKPSRDICQRGTSLTIQCQVDSQVTMMFWYRQQPGQSLTLIATANQGSEATYESGFVIDKFPISRPNLTFSTLTVSNMSPEDSSIYLCSGSGLEAGGNEQYFGPGTRLLVL.

This chain links TRBV3-1 with TRBJ2-6; D uncertain. The CDR3 is 16 residues long. Between the trimmed V and J ends, which lost 2 bases and 0 bases, there was a span of 8 bases. Germline V gene sequence: CDR1 LGHDT, CDR2 YNNKEL (reference sequence). The CDR3 reads CASSQPRFSGANVLTF. In nucleotides, the CDR3 is TGTGCCAGCAGCCAACCCCGGTTCTCTGGGGCCAACGTCCTGACTTTC.

This clonotype was counted at least ten times. This sequence joins TRBV10-3 and TRBJ1-1; no clear D. V shed 3 bases and J shed 1 base, with 6 bases lying between them. From germline, CDR1 is ENHRY and CDR2 SYGVKD. The CDR3 totals 13 residues. The CDR3 DNA reads as TGTGCCATCAGTGAAGGAGCGAACACTGAAGCTTTCTTT. Protein sequence: CAISEGANTEAFF.

This clonotype was detected only a few times. The chain employs TRBV7-2 and TRBJ2-1; 7 nucleotides align to TRBD2. The germline CDR1 and CDR2 sequences are SGHTA and FQGNSA. Trimming cost V 5 bases and J 6 bases; bases outside gene matches: 7. The CDR3 totals 14 residues. CDR3 loop: CASSPWGTTNEQFF. The DNA of the CDR3 is TGTGCCAGCAGCCCATGGGGGACTACCAATGAGCAGTTCTTC.

The J gene is TRBJ2-4, the V gene TRBV12-3 or TRBV12-4; D is unresolved. Trimming took off 5 bases at V and 4 bases at J, with 9 bases between the two ends. This CDR3 is built from 13 residues. CDR3 DNA: TGTGCCAGCAGTGGACGGTTTAAAAACATTCAGTACTTC. Translated, it gives CASSGRFKNIQYF.

The chain uses TRBV5-1 and TRBJ1-4; D gene uncertain. The CDR3 has 15 amino acids. Between the trimmed V and J ends, which lost 0 bases and 3 bases, there was a span of 9 bases. Germline assignment: CDR1 SGHRS and CDR2 YFSETQ. As DNA, the CDR3 is TGCGCCAGCAGCTTGGACGGGGTGGCTAATGAAAAACTGTTTTTT. Translation: CASSLDGVANEKLFF.

The chain links TRBV3-1 to TRBJ2-3; D is unresolved. Germline lookup yields CDR1 LGHDT and CDR2 YNNKEL (reference sequence). The V end lost 0 bases, the J end lost 4 bases, and 20 bases lay between the germline ends. The CDR3 covers 18 residues. The CDR3 sequence: CASSQEGSGPPRADTQYF. The CDR3 DNA sequence: TGTGCCAGCAGCCAAGAAGGGTCAGGACCCCCAAGAGCAGATACGCAGTATTTT.

This clonotype appeared many times. V usage is TRBV6-2 or TRBV6-3 and J usage is TRBJ1-2; 7 nucleotides agree with TRBD1. CDR3 length equals 14 residues. The V gene end was trimmed by 7 bases and the J gene end by 0 bases; junction bases not matched to a gene: 5. The V gene's germline CDR1 is MNHEY and CDR2 SVGEGT. CDR3 sequence: CASTKDRSNYGYTF. The DNA of the CDR3 is TGTGCCAGCACTAAGGACAGGTCTAACTATGGCTACACCTTC.

This clonotype was found many times. This chain joins TRBV7-9 and TRBJ2-4; perhaps D is TRBD1 or TRBD2 (5 bases each). The V end was cut by 5 bases, the J end by 13 bases, with 18 bases between. The germline V gene has CDR1 SEHNR and CDR2 FQNEAQ (reference sequence). The length of the CDR3 is 13 residues. The CDR3 region is CASSPRGPWAQYF. The CDR3 DNA follows: TGTGCCAGCAGCCCTAGGGGACCCTGGGCGCAGTACTTC.

This clonotype showed up just a few times. V and J are TRBV20-1 and TRBJ2-5, with TRBD2 matching 8 bases. Germline V gives CDR1 DFQATT, CDR2 SNEGSKA (reference sequence). This CDR3 comprises 16 residues. J was trimmed by 3 bases and V by 6 bases; bases with no gene match: 15. In DNA form, the CDR3 reads TGCAGTGCCCTCCGTGGGGCGGGGGGTTTCGAAGAGACCCAGTACTTC. Translating gives CSALRGAGGFEETQYF.

The chain links TRBV29-1 to TRBJ2-3; 10 bases align to TRBD2. Germline V gene lookup returns CDR1 SQVTM and CDR2 ANQGSEA. V lost 4 bases to trimming and J lost 3 bases; unmatched junction nucleotides: 1. The CDR3 contains 13 residues. The CDR3 loop is CSVALAGTDTQYF. The CDR3 DNA reads TGCAGCGTTGCACTAGCGGGAACAGATACGCAGTATTTT.

V usage is TRBV7-9 and J usage is TRBJ2-1; no clear D gene. The germline V and J ends were trimmed by 1 base and 9 bases, with 7 bases remaining between them. Germline V gives CDR1 SEHNR, CDR2 FQNEAQ (reference sequence). The CDR3 contains 12 residues. CDR3 nucleotides: TGTGCCAGCAGCTTAGGTATGGGTGAGCAGTTCTTC. Amino acids: CASSLGMGEQFF.

This clonotype was observed a handful of times. The chain uses TRBV24-1 and TRBJ2-1; no reliable D call. This CDR3 spans 14 amino acids. Germline loops: CDR1 KGHDR, CDR2 SFDVKD. V lost 0 bases and J 12 bases, leaving 14 bases between the germline ends. This CDR3 is CATSDLTHTGRQFF. CDR3 nucleotides: TGTGCCACCAGTGATTTGACCCACACCGGCCGGCAGTTCTTC.

The gene calls are TRBV6-1 and TRBJ2-7, with 10 bases lining up with TRBD2. From germline, CDR1 is MNHNS and CDR2 SASEGT. This CDR3 has 14 residues. The ends lost 7 bases at V and 4 bases at J; junction bases unmatched: 7. CDR3 loop: CASNDGTSVYEQYF. The CDR3 nucleotides read TGTGCCAGCAATGACGGGACTAGCGTTTACGAGCAGTACTTC.